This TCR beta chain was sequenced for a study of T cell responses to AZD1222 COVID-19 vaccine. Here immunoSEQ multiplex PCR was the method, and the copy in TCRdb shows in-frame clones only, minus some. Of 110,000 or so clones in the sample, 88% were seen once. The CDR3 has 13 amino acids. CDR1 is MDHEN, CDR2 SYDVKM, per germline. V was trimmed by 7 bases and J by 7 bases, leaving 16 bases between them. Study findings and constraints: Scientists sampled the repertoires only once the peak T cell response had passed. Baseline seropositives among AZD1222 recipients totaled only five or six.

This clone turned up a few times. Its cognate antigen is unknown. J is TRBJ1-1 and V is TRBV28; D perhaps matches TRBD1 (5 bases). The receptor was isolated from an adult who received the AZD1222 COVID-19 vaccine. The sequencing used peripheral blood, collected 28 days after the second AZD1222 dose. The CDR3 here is CASNGDAPGEAFF. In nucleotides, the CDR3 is TGTGCCAGCAACGGGGACGCGCCCGGTGAAGCTTTCTTT.